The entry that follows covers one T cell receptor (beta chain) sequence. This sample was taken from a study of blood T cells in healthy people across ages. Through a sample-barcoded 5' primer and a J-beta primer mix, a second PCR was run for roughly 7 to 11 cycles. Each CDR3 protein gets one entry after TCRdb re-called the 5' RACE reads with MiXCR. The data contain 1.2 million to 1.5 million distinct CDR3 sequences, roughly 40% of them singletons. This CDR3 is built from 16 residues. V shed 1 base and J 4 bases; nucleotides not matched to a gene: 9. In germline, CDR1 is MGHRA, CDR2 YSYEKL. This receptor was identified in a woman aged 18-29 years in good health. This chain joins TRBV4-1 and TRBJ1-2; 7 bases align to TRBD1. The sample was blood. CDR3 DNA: TGCGCCAGCAGCCAAGTGGCGACAGGGCAGACCTATGGCTACACCTTC. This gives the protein CASSQVATGQTYGYTF.